This TCR beta chain was captured by sequencing in a study of blood T cell repertoires in COVID-19. Overall study: Acute and convalescent COVID-19 samples came from the United States, Italy and Spain. The cDNA or gDNA used as material had been derived from T cells, B-cell-depleted T cells, or PBMCs.

The CDR3 has 17 residues. V shed 3 bases, J shed 3 bases, and the junction held 11 bases outside the gene matches. Germline V CDR1 and CDR2: SNHLY, FYNNEI. Per the study methods: Reference gene primers were amplified, and this amplification served to estimate nucleated cell counts. Profiled with immunoSEQ multiplex PCR; TCRdb holds only in-frame clones, not every one. That table gives V, J and clone size, and the DNA gave D and trimming. The table lists 200,000 or so clones, approximately 80% of them singletons. Sequenced: peripheral blood. This clonotype was sampled from a woman aged 60 to 75 who had recovered from COVID-19. This chain links TRBV2 with TRBJ1-1; 9 nucleotides align to TRBD1. CDR3 bases: TGTGCCAGCAGTGATATGGGACAGGGTCTCGGTCACACTGAAGCTTTCTTT. Its protein is CASSDMGQGLGHTEAFF.